This T cell receptor (beta chain) emerged from a study of blood T cell repertoires in COVID-19. Study details: Samples came from the United States, Italy and Spain, spanning acute and convalescent COVID-19. Sample material is recorded as cDNA or gDNA derived from T cells, B-cell-depleted T cells, or PBMCs.

Original processing notes: From reference gene primer amplification, estimates of nucleated cell counts were derived. The protocol was immunoSEQ multiplex PCR, while the TCRdb copy is restricted to in-frame clones and leaves out a portion. From that table come the V and J calls and clone size; the DNA was used to work out D and trimming. The repertoire consists of 75,000 to 85,000 clones, with 86% occurring once and the leading ten covering roughly 19%. There are 12 residues in the CDR3. V was shortened by 7 bases and J by 4 bases, with 13 bases between the two germline ends. Germline CDR1 SQVTM, CDR2 ANQGSEA.

The origin of this receptor is a human donor in a cohort sampled during active COVID-19. The chain carries TRBV29-1 and TRBJ2-5; TRBD1 is a possible D gene (5 bases). Sequencing was done on a sample of peripheral blood. CDR3 loop: CSADTSLETQYF. Written as DNA, the CDR3 is TGCAGCGCGGACACCTCTTTAGAGACCCAGTACTTC.